The rows below give T cell receptor beta chains drawn from one sample of a study of cytomegalovirus exposure and HLA in healthy donors. Generated by immunoSEQ multiplex PCR, the TCRdb table keeps only in-frame clones and is missing some. The sample lists under 150,000 clones, roughly 82% occurring once. The material sequenced was PBMCs. The receptor set was obtained from a boy aged 5-17 years in good health and CMV-seronegative. CDR3s include the opening cysteine and the closing phenylalanine or tryptophan. Part of the rows lack a size; the others show once, few, many or a class for expanded clones.

j_gene: TRBJ2-7; abundance: .; v_gene: TRBV7-9; len: 14; CDR3aa: CASSLEGGSFEQYF
j_gene: TRBJ1-2; abundance: .; v_gene: TRBV6-6; len: 13; CDR3aa: CASRTGGSYGYTF
j_gene: TRBJ2-5; abundance: once; v_gene: TRBV25-1; len: 17; CDR3aa: CASSRGGARSLRETQYF
j_gene: TRBJ2-5; abundance: .; v_gene: TRBV7-2; len: 14; CDR3aa: CASSLVQGGETQYF
j_gene: TRBJ1-1; abundance: once; v_gene: TRBV4-1; len: 16; CDR3aa: CASSQDFPGLDTEAFF
j_gene: TRBJ1-5; abundance: .; v_gene: TRBV2; len: 14; CDR3aa: CASKKGNGNQPQHF
j_gene: TRBJ1-5; abundance: once; v_gene: TRBV28; len: 15; CDR3aa: CASNYLGGRSQPQHF
j_gene: TRBJ1-5; abundance: .; v_gene: TRBV2; len: 12; CDR3aa: CASRADSSHQHF
j_gene: TRBJ2-1; abundance: .; v_gene: TRBV7-9; len: 13; CDR3aa: CASSLGLEGEQFF
j_gene: TRBJ1-5; abundance: .; v_gene: TRBV6-1; len: 15; CDR3aa: CASSEVAVSNQPQHF
j_gene: TRBJ2-7; abundance: .; v_gene: TRBV7-2; len: 14; CDR3aa: CASSLLAGVDEQYF
j_gene: TRBJ2-1; abundance: .; v_gene: TRBV4-2; len: 20; CDR3aa: CASSQERLAGVTGSYNEQFF
j_gene: TRBJ2-3; abundance: .; v_gene: TRBV5-4; len: 15; CDR3aa: CASSWGPSSTDTQYF
j_gene: TRBJ1-5; abundance: .; v_gene: TRBV28; len: 15; CDR3aa: CASSLMGEGDAPQHF
j_gene: TRBJ2-5; abundance: few; v_gene: TRBV5-6; len: 15; CDR3aa: CASSYDRGLVETQYF
j_gene: TRBJ2-1; abundance: .; v_gene: TRBV7-6; len: 15; CDR3aa: CASSFVPGLVYEQFF
j_gene: TRBJ2-1; abundance: .; v_gene: TRBV30; len: 15; CDR3aa: CAWSAAGAFYNEQFF
j_gene: TRBJ2-7; abundance: .; v_gene: TRBV2; len: 17; CDR3aa: CASSRTRLAGVPYEQYF
j_gene: TRBJ2-7; abundance: .; v_gene: TRBV13; len: 16; CDR3aa: CASSLGLGTSVYEQYF
j_gene: TRBJ2-7; abundance: .; v_gene: TRBV5-4; len: 17; CDR3aa: CASSLVGSGTKSLEQYF
j_gene: TRBJ2-5; abundance: .; v_gene: TRBV7-6; len: 16; CDR3aa: CASNAVVAGVPETQYF
j_gene: TRBJ2-1; abundance: .; v_gene: TRBV6-1; len: 15; CDR3aa: CASSESYGQGNEQFF
j_gene: TRBJ2-1; abundance: .; v_gene: TRBV30; len: 12; CDR3aa: CAWKGGSHEQFF
j_gene: TRBJ2-1; abundance: .; v_gene: TRBV5-6; len: 16; CDR3aa: CASSLVAGSSYNEQFF
j_gene: TRBJ2-3; abundance: .; v_gene: TRBV27; len: 13; CDR3aa: CASTGQRTDTQYF
j_gene: TRBJ2-3; abundance: .; v_gene: TRBV4-3; len: 16; CDR3aa: CASSQDGGAGPDTQYF
j_gene: TRBJ2-5; abundance: .; v_gene: TRBV7-6; len: 15; CDR3aa: CASSQPAGEGETQYF
j_gene: TRBJ2-1; abundance: .; v_gene: TRBV14; len: 13; CDR3aa: CASSQELVDEQFF
j_gene: TRBJ1-5; abundance: .; v_gene: TRBV30; len: 16; CDR3aa: CAWSLTGGLSNQPQHF
j_gene: TRBJ2-7; abundance: .; v_gene: TRBV27; len: 15; CDR3aa: CASSSFRGSSHEQYF
j_gene: TRBJ2-2; abundance: .; v_gene: TRBV5-4; len: 15; CDR3aa: CASSFIGRVSGELFF
j_gene: TRBJ1-1; abundance: .; v_gene: TRBV27; len: 13; CDR3aa: CASSLGTATEAFF
j_gene: TRBJ2-1; abundance: few; v_gene: TRBV30; len: 14; CDR3aa: CAWTVIRGGGEQFF
j_gene: TRBJ2-5; abundance: .; v_gene: TRBV30; len: 13; CDR3aa: CAWSEGTSRVQYF
j_gene: TRBJ2-1; abundance: .; v_gene: TRBV5-6; len: 13; CDR3aa: CASSWTGSNEQFF
j_gene: TRBJ2-2; abundance: .; v_gene: TRBV11-3; len: 17; CDR3aa: CASSLVRLAANTGELFF
j_gene: TRBJ1-5; abundance: .; v_gene: TRBV27; len: 14; CDR3aa: CASSITGSNQPQHF
j_gene: TRBJ2-7; abundance: once; v_gene: TRBV29-1; len: 13; CDR3aa: CSATGTGRREQYF
j_gene: TRBJ2-5; abundance: .; v_gene: TRBV7-2; len: 16; CDR3aa: CASSPGTSGTWETQYF
j_gene: TRBJ2-1; abundance: .; v_gene: TRBV6-4; len: 15; CDR3aa: CASSPIAASYNEQFF
j_gene: TRBJ2-7; abundance: once; v_gene: TRBV9; len: 16; CDR3aa: CASSVAPLAGTYEQYF
j_gene: TRBJ1-1; abundance: .; v_gene: TRBV2; len: 19; CDR3aa: CASSEGGRGPETMNTEAFF
j_gene: TRBJ2-2; abundance: .; v_gene: TRBV30; len: 14; CDR3aa: CAWGGGRNTGELFF
j_gene: TRBJ2-5; abundance: .; v_gene: TRBV7-8; len: 15; CDR3aa: CASSSFSRYQETQYF
j_gene: TRBJ2-3; abundance: .; v_gene: TRBV7-8; len: 16; CDR3aa: CASSLAGGTSTDTQYF
j_gene: TRBJ2-1; abundance: .; v_gene: TRBV30; len: 16; CDR3aa: CAWSPILAGGPSEQFF
j_gene: TRBJ1-4; abundance: few; v_gene: TRBV13; len: 16; CDR3aa: CASSNGTRTTNEKLFF
j_gene: TRBJ2-2; abundance: .; v_gene: TRBV14; len: 15; CDR3aa: CASSPGTGHTGELFF
j_gene: TRBJ1-4; abundance: .; v_gene: TRBV2; len: 13; CDR3aa: CASSVVSDEKLFF
j_gene: TRBJ1-2; abundance: .; v_gene: TRBV15; len: 14; CDR3aa: CATSKNRANYGYTF